The present T cell receptor beta chain was sequenced within a study of neoadjuvant nivolumab and ipilimumab in lung cancer. Study-wide findings and caveats: Higher pretherapy blood TCR richness went with higher resected-tumor richness.

The method was immunoSEQ multiplex PCR; TCRdb's version includes in-frame clones alone and lacks a portion of them. The sample lists around 13,000 clones; less than 75% were seen once. This clone has a handful of counts. Its cognate antigen is unknown. The J segment lost 3 bases and the V segment lost 0 bases, leaving 4 bases of the junction unmatched. Germline CDR1 is SGHTA and CDR2 is FQGNSA. The CDR3 totals 16 residues. Source: peripheral blood, taken after neoadjuvant nivolumab, alone or with ipilimumab, at or shortly before surgery. The TCR was taken from an adult with non-small cell lung cancer. V and J are TRBV7-2 and TRBJ1-4, with TRBD1 matching over 7 bases. The CDR3 sequence is CASSLAQGRANEKLFF. The CDR3 DNA reads as TGTGCCAGCAGCTTAGCACAGGGGAGGGCTAATGAAAAACTGTTTTTT.